One sample yielded the 8 T cell receptor beta chains listed below, sequenced in a study of patients and donors after allogeneic stem cell transplantation. TCRdb independently ran MiXCR on the RT-PCR reads; one entry per CDR3 protein. The sample yields about 89,000 distinct CDR3 sequences, roughly 52% seen once. The sample was blood, either unsorted or a sorted T cell fraction (not recorded which). The source of these receptors is a human donor who was either an allogeneic HSCT recipient or a stem cell or donor lymphocyte infusion donor (not recorded which). It is not recorded whose cells these are; they may come from a transplant donor.

This clonotype has more than one count but fewer than ten. The chain combines TRBV12-3 or TRBV12-4 with TRBJ1-5; 7 nucleotides agree with TRBD1. Losses at the gene ends were 5 bases for V and 4 bases for J; bases not matched to a gene: 8. The CDR3 runs to 15 residues. CDR3 coding DNA: TGTGCCAGCAGTCGGGACAGCCTACGGAATCAGCCCCAGCATTTT. Its protein is CASSRDSLRNQPQHF.

J is TRBJ1-6 and V is TRBV12-3 or TRBV12-4; D is possibly TRBD1 (5 bases). Trimming took 3 bases from V and 10 from J, leaving 13 bases between them. The CDR3 spans 14 residues. CDR3 amino acids: CASSFSRVYSPLHF. CDR3 coding DNA: TGTGCCAGCAGTTTCTCCAGGGTGTACTCACCCCTCCACTTT.

This clonotype was detected only a few times. V usage is TRBV15 and J usage is TRBJ1-6, with 7 positions matching TRBD1. Unmatched junction bases numbered 1, after V lost 1 base and J lost 7 bases. The CDR3 loop spans 14 amino acids. Looked up from germline, CDR1 is LNHNV and CDR2 is YYDKDF (reference sequence). Here the CDR3 DNA reads TGTGCCACCAGCAGAGGACAGGGAAATTCACCCCTCCACTTT. Its protein is CATSRGQGNSPLHF.

This chain links TRBV5-1 with TRBJ2-1; 7 bases match TRBD2. The CDR3 sequence is 14 residues long. CDR1 is SGHRS and CDR2 is YFSETQ in the germline V gene. With V trimmed by 1 base and J by 3 bases, 1 base remained unmatched. The CDR3 loop is CASSLKRDYNEQFF. The CDR3 bases are TGCGCCAGCAGCTTGAAGCGGGACTACAATGAGCAGTTCTTC.

In this sample, this clonotype turned up a few times. The chain couples TRBV6-5 to TRBJ1-3; a weak D match, TRBD1 (6 bases). V was shortened by 3 bases and J by 7 bases, with 10 bases between the two germline ends. Per germline, CDR1 MNHEY and CDR2 SVGAGI. The CDR3 spans 13 residues. The CDR3 is CASSYLQGNTIYF. CDR3 sequence (DNA): TGTGCCAGCAGTTATCTCCAGGGGAACACCATATATTTT.

The chain couples TRBV28 to TRBJ1-3; no reliable D call. Germline V gives CDR1 MDHEN, CDR2 SYDVKM. Trimming shortened V by 1 base and J by 0 bases, and 7 bases separated the two germline ends. The CDR3 length is 15 residues. In nucleotides, the CDR3 is TGTGCCAGCAGTTTATTGGCAACCTCTGGAAACACCATATATTTT. Its protein is CASSLLATSGNTIYF. Full variable domain (remainder filled in from reference TRBV28 and TRBJ1-3): DVKVTQSSRYLVKRTGEKVFLECVQDMDHENMFWYRQDPGLGLRLIYFSYDVKMKEKGDIPEGYSVSREKKERFSLILESASTNQTSMYLCASSLLATSGNTIYFGEGSWLTVV.

This clonotype appeared a few times. The V and J genes are TRBV2 and TRBJ1-6; 10 bases match TRBD1. There are 13 residues in the CDR3. Looked up from germline, CDR1 is SNHLY and CDR2 is FYNNEI. Trimming at V came to 8 bases and at J to 10 bases, leaving 5 bases not matched to a gene. The CDR3 DNA follows: TGTGCCAGCCAGACAGGGGGCGGCTCACCCCTCCACTTT. Its protein product is CASQTGGGSPLHF.

This clonotype has more than one count but fewer than ten. V gene TRBV4-3 combines with J gene TRBJ1-6; D is ambiguous. Per the germline V gene, CDR1 is LGHNA and CDR2 is YSLEER. The ends were cut back, 1 base at V and 14 bases at J, with 18 bases in the middle. The CDR3 runs 15 residues. The CDR3 is CASSQAPGPRLALHF. As DNA, the CDR3 is TGCGCCAGCAGCCAAGCTCCAGGTCCTAGGTTAGCCCTCCACTTT.